This TCR beta chain appears in the sequencing data of a study of OX40 agonist ivuxolimab in advanced cancers. Comments on this clone: Antigen unknown.

Clones were read by immunoSEQ multiplex PCR, and TCRdb kept only the in-frame ones, dropping some. Of over 55,000 clones in the sample, about 89% were seen once. V lost 1 base and J 5 bases, leaving 12 bases between the germline ends. CDR1 SGHDT and CDR2 YYEEEE come from the germline V gene. The CDR3 is 14 amino acids. Study-level findings and limits: In CD8+ T cells, expanded clones were on average more numerous than in CD4+. Within 6 weeks, CD4+ and CD8+ blood T cells expanded clonally at 0.1 to 3.0 mg/kg.

The V and J genes are TRBV5-6 and TRBJ2-5; D may correspond to TRBD1 or TRBD2 (6 bases each). The specimen comprised CD4+ or CD8+ T cells sorted from blood, sampled in a trial of the OX40 agonist ivuxolimab. The receptor was derived from an adult with an advanced solid tumor such as melanoma, head and neck, liver or kidney cancer. The DNA of the CDR3 is TGTGCCAGCAGCTTGACGGGGGCGGTGGAGACCCAGTACTTC. It specifies CASSLTGAVETQYF. Supplemented by reference TRBV5-6 and TRBJ2-5, the full variable domain reads DAGVTQSPTHLIKTRGQQVTLRCSPKSGHDTVSWYQQALGQGPQFIFQYYEEEERQRGNFPDRFSGHQFPNYSSELNVNALLLGDSALYLCASSLTGAVETQYFGPGTRLLVL.